One and the same sample provided the 25 T cell receptor beta chains below, sequenced in a study of blood T cell repertoires in COVID-19. Repertoires were generated with immunoSEQ multiplex PCR, while TCRdb's copy carries only in-frame clones and drops some. The sample lists about 180,000 clones, around 77% occurring once. The sample taken for sequencing was peripheral blood. Receptors originate from a man between 65 and 79 years old with active or convalescent COVID-19.

This chain joins TRBV7-6 and TRBJ1-4; possibly TRBD1 for D (6 bases). The germline V gene has CDR1 SGHVS and CDR2 FNYEAQ. Trimming removed 6 bases at V and 8 bases at J, with 19 bases between. This CDR3 is built from 15 residues. The CDR3 DNA follows: TGTGCCAGCAGAAGATCGACAGGCTTGGAAGAAAAACTGTTTTTT. It encodes CASRRSTGLEEKLFF.

The chain links TRBV19 to TRBJ2-7, with D maybe TRBD2 (5 bases). There are 13 residues in the CDR3. Trimming cost V 1 base and J 2 bases, with 6 bases left between them. CDR1 is LNHDA and CDR2 is SQIVND in the germline V gene (reference sequence). CDR3 protein: CASSIGRAYEQYF. In DNA, the CDR3 is TGTGCCAGTAGTATAGGGCGGGCCTACGAGCAGTACTTC.

The gene calls are TRBV5-4 and TRBJ2-6; 9 bases map to TRBD2. The V and J ends lost 4 bases and 0 bases, in that order; junction bases with no gene match: 5. In germline, CDR1 is SGHNT, CDR2 YYREEE (reference sequence). CDR3 length equals 17 residues. The CDR3 sequence: CASSGASGDSGANVLTF. The CDR3 DNA reads as TGTGCCAGCAGCGGTGCTAGCGGGGACTCTGGGGCCAACGTCCTGACTTTC.

The rearrangement joins TRBV5-3 to TRBJ2-2, with 7 bases fitting TRBD2. TRBV5-3 is an ORF, with its function uncertain. V dropped 4 bases and J dropped 3; count of bases not matched to a gene: 6. There are 15 residues in the CDR3. CDR3 amino acids: CARSPGEGYTGELFF. DNA for the CDR3: TGTGCCAGAAGCCCGGGGGAGGGGTACACCGGGGAGCTGTTTTTT.

The chain couples TRBV9 to TRBJ1-4, with D maybe TRBD1 (6 bases). The CDR3 length is 15 residues. Deletions cut 4 bases from V and 5 bases from J, with 15 bases between. Germline lookup yields CDR1 SGDLS and CDR2 YYNGEE. The CDR3 sequence: CASSTSTGPNEKLFF. CDR3 nucleotides: TGTGCCAGCAGCACCTCGACAGGACCGAATGAAAAACTGTTTTTT.

This clone was detected once. The chain uses TRBV2 and TRBJ2-1; D is possibly TRBD1 (5 bases). V was pared by 6 bases and J by 5 bases, with 17 bases between. This CDR3 contains 15 residues. Per the germline V gene, CDR1 is SNHLY and CDR2 is FYNNEI. Here the CDR3 DNA reads TGTGCCAGCAGAAAGAACCAGGGATCCCACAATGAGCAGTTCTTC. Amino acid sequence: CASRKNQGSHNEQFF.

The rearrangement uses TRBV7-3 and TRBJ1-4, with D tentatively TRBD1 (5 bases). Germline V CDR1 and CDR2: SGHTA, FQGTGA. The V and J ends lost 5 bases and 8 bases respectively, with 21 bases between them. This CDR3 has 16 amino acids. The CDR3 reads CASSPQPVMPGEKLFF. In DNA form, the CDR3 reads TGTGCCAGCAGCCCCCAGCCAGTGATGCCAGGGGAAAAACTGTTTTTT.

In nucleotides, the CDR3 is TGTGCCAGCAGCCTCGTGTCCTCCTACGAGCAGTACTTC. As protein: CASSLVSSYEQYF. The chain couples TRBV7-9 to TRBJ2-7; D gene ambiguous. This CDR3 is built from 13 residues. Trimming removed 5 bases at V and 0 bases at J, with 8 bases between. Germline assignment: CDR1 SEHNR and CDR2 FQNEAQ (reference sequence).

This clone has more than one count but fewer than ten. This chain uses TRBV5-1 with TRBJ2-7, with 10 bases fitting TRBD1. J was trimmed by 5 bases and V by 4 bases; bases with no gene match: 6. Per germline, CDR1 SGHRS and CDR2 YFSETQ. The CDR3 loop spans 14 amino acids. CDR3 nucleotides: TGCGCCAGCAGCCTGGGGGGACAGGGGAACGAGCAGTACTTC. It yields the protein CASSLGGQGNEQYF.

The chain couples TRBV18 to TRBJ1-3, with 12 bases identical to TRBD1. Germline lookup yields CDR1 KGHSH and CDR2 LQKENI. The V and J ends lost 3 bases and 4 bases, in that order; junction bases with no gene match: 4. This CDR3 is 16 amino acids long. The CDR3 DNA sequence: TGTGCCAGCTCACCGAGGGACAGGGGGCAAGGAAACACCATATATTTT. Amino acids: CASSPRDRGQGNTIYF.

This sequence joins TRBV5-1 and TRBJ2-5, with TRBD2 as a possible D gene (5 bases). V lost 3 bases to trimming and J lost 1 base, with 13 bases between them. In germline, CDR1 is SGHRS, CDR2 YFSETQ. The CDR3 has 15 residues. The CDR3 coding sequence is TGCGCCAGCAGCTCACTACCGGGAACCCAAGAGACCCAGTACTTC. The encoded protein is CASSSLPGTQETQYF.

The chain links TRBV10-3 to TRBJ2-3, with TRBD2 as a possible D gene (6 bases). The CDR3 spans 14 residues. Between the trimmed V and J ends, which lost 11 bases and 2 bases, there was a span of 17 bases. Looked up from germline, CDR1 is ENHRY and CDR2 is SYGVKD. The CDR3 region has the DNA TGTGCCTCTCGGGACTCCCGAGCCACAGATACGCAGTATTTT. It specifies CASRDSRATDTQYF.

V is TRBV6-5 and J is TRBJ2-5, with a tentative D call TRBD2 (6 bases). CDR3 size: 14 residues. Per the germline V gene, CDR1 is MNHEY and CDR2 is SVGAGI. The ends were cut back, 2 bases at V and 4 bases at J, with 11 bases in the middle. The chain's CDR3 is CASSYNRGGETQYF. The CDR3 DNA reads as TGTGCCAGCAGTTACAACCGGGGAGGAGAGACCCAGTACTTC.

The rearrangement joins TRBV27 to TRBJ2-2; tentative D call: TRBD1 (6 bases). V was pared by 4 bases and J by 7 bases, with 10 bases between. The CDR3 is 13 amino acids. CDR1 and CDR2 (germline): MNHEY, SMNVEV (reference sequence). The CDR3 DNA reads as TGTGCCAGCAGTTACAGGGAGAGCGGGGAGCTGTTTTTT. Amino acid sequence: CASSYRESGELFF.

V usage is TRBV6-2 or TRBV6-3 and J usage is TRBJ2-6; D gene unclear. Germline V gene data show CDR1 as MNHEY and CDR2 as SVGEGT. The CDR3 covers 12 residues. Trimming pared 4 bases from V and 14 bases from J, leaving 12 bases between. The CDR3 sequence is CASSFASSFLTF. In DNA form, the CDR3 reads TGTGCCAGCAGTTTCGCGAGCTCCTTCCTGACTTTC.

This sequence joins TRBV6-6 and TRBJ1-6; D is possibly TRBD1 (5 bases). V was trimmed by 5 bases and J by 3 bases, leaving 17 bases between them. The CDR3 spans 17 residues. Germline lookup yields CDR1 MNHNY and CDR2 SVGAGI (reference sequence). DNA for the CDR3: TGTGCCAGCAGTCTGACAGCCCCGATATACTATAATTCACCCCTCCACTTT. The encoded protein is CASSLTAPIYYNSPLHF.

V and J are TRBV18 and TRBJ2-7, with a possible D match to TRBD2 (6 bases). V was shortened by 0 bases and J by 5 bases, with 17 bases between the two germline ends. The CDR3 loop spans 16 amino acids. Germline assignment: CDR1 KGHSH and CDR2 LQKENI. The CDR3 bases are TGTGCCAGCTCACCACCGAATCACGGGACTGAGCACGAGCAGTACTTC. It yields the protein CASSPPNHGTEHEQYF. The full variable domain, in which reference TRBV18 and TRBJ2-7 provide the parts outside the CDR3, is NAGVMQNPRHLVRRRGQEARLRCSPMKGHSHVYWYRQLPEEGLKFMVYLQKENIIDESGMPKERFSAEFPKEGPSILRIQQVVRGDSAAYFCASSPPNHGTEHEQYFGPGTRLTVT.

The J gene is TRBJ2-2, the V gene TRBV30; 7 nucleotides match TRBD1. Germline V lookup: CDR1 GTSNPN, CDR2 SVGIG (reference sequence). The CDR3 loop spans 17 amino acids. With 5 bases clipped from V and 0 bases from J, the junction kept 12 bases outside the gene matches. In DNA, the CDR3 is TGTGCCTGGCGACAGGGTCCTCGACCTTCGAACACCGGGGAGCTGTTTTTT. Protein: CAWRQGPRPSNTGELFF.

This chain connects TRBV19 to TRBJ2-1; perhaps TRBD1 as D (6 bases). The germline V and J ends were trimmed by 4 bases and 10 bases, with 14 bases remaining between them. The CDR3 is 13 amino acids. Germline-derived CDR1 and CDR2 are LNHDA and SQIVND (reference sequence). For the CDR3, the DNA is TGTGCCAGTAGTACAAATACTAGGGGGGAGCAGTTCTTC. Residues: CASSTNTRGEQFF.

To note about this clone: One junction end disagrees with the germline gene, perhaps due to a read error. The chain links TRBV7-7 to TRBJ2-1; 7 nucleotides match TRBD2. Germline V CDR1 and CDR2: SSHAT, FNYEAQ (reference sequence). The CDR3 spans 15 residues. CDR3 sequence: CASSLVPSGYNEQFF. The CDR3 bases are TGTGCTAGCAGCTTAGTGCCTAGCGGTTACAATGAGCAGTTCTTC.

The chain employs TRBV10-1 and TRBJ2-1; 7 bases are shared with TRBD1. This CDR3 contains 15 residues. The V and J ends lost 2 bases and 3 bases, in that order; junction bases with no gene match: 4. Germline values: CDR1 WNHNN, CDR2 SYGVQD (reference sequence). The CDR3: CASSEGQVNYNEQFF. For the CDR3, the DNA is TGCGCCAGCAGTGAGGGACAGGTAAACTACAATGAGCAGTTCTTC.

J is TRBJ2-1 and V is TRBV6-5; 10 bases line up with TRBD2. Trimming took 6 bases from V and 7 from J; bases not matched to a gene: 12. In germline, CDR1 is MNHEY, CDR2 SVGAGI. The CDR3 is made up of 16 amino acids. The CDR3 region has the DNA TGTGCCAGCAGATACCTAGCGGGGGCACGTGATAATGAGCAGTTCTTC. This translates into CASRYLAGARDNEQFF.

The chain carries TRBV5-1 and TRBJ1-6, with D maybe TRBD1 (5 bases). Germline lookup yields CDR1 SGHRS and CDR2 YFSETQ. V was trimmed by 4 bases and J by 8 bases, leaving 16 bases between them. The CDR3 runs to 15 residues. The CDR3 region has the DNA TGCGCCAGCAGCCTGGAGGGGATTCAGTATTCACCCCTCCACTTT. This gives the protein CASSLEGIQYSPLHF.

This clone was detected once. The CDR3 coding sequence is TGTGCCAGCAGCTTAGACACAGGCCGCGGGGAGCTGTTTTTT. Residues: CASSLDTGRGELFF. The chain carries TRBV11-2 and TRBJ2-2, with D possibly matching TRBD1 (5 bases). V lost 0 bases, J lost 7 bases, and 9 bases lay in between. The CDR3 extends over 14 amino acids. Germline loops: CDR1 SGHAT, CDR2 FQNNGV.

The rearrangement uses TRBV7-9 and TRBJ1-1; 11 bases line up with TRBD1. The CDR3 runs to 16 residues. Germline CDR1 SEHNR, CDR2 FQNEAQ (reference sequence). Unmatched junction bases numbered 6, after V lost 0 bases and J lost 6 bases. The DNA for the CDR3 is TGTGCCAGCAGCTTAGCGGGACAGGGGGGAAGGGCTGAAGCTTTCTTT. It encodes CASSLAGQGGRAEAFF.